The 29 T cell receptor beta chains below all came from one sample that was sequenced in a study of OX40 agonist ivuxolimab in advanced cancers. TCRdb's copy holds only in-frame clones and misses some; the assay was immunoSEQ multiplex PCR. The table records more than 55,000 clones, more than 75% of them present only once. The sequencing used CD4+ or CD8+ T cells sorted from blood, collected in a trial of the OX40 agonist ivuxolimab. The receptors derive from an adult with an advanced solid tumor such as melanoma, head and neck, liver or kidney cancer.

V gene TRBV5-4 combines with J gene TRBJ2-3; 10 bases fit TRBD1. CDR1 and CDR2 (germline): SGHNT, YYREEE (reference sequence). V lost 4 bases to trimming and J lost 6 bases; unmatched junction nucleotides: 8. The CDR3 is 15 amino acids. The CDR3 region is CASSLRDRGIDTQYF. The CDR3 bases are TGTGCCAGCAGCCTCCGGGACAGGGGTATTGATACGCAGTATTTT.

This chain links TRBV18 with TRBJ2-3, with D unresolved. Germline CDR1 KGHSH, CDR2 LQKENI. The ends were cut back, 3 bases at V and 1 base at J, with 8 bases in the middle. The CDR3 covers 14 residues. The CDR3 protein is CASSPQDGTDTQYF. The DNA for the CDR3 is TGTGCCAGCTCACCTCAGGACGGCACAGATACGCAGTATTTT.

The chain uses TRBV6-6 and TRBJ1-1; no clear D gene. Trimming took off 0 bases at V and 1 base at J, with 6 bases between the two ends. CDR3 size: 14 residues. Germline values: CDR1 MNHNY, CDR2 SVGAGI (reference sequence). CDR3 sequence (DNA): TGTGCCAGCAGTTACTCGCGGCAGAACACTGAAGCTTTCTTT. Translated: CASSYSRQNTEAFF.

This clone occurred a few times. The chain joins TRBV7-9 to TRBJ1-2; the match to TRBD1 covers 8 bases. There are 13 residues in the CDR3. Germline values: CDR1 SEHNR, CDR2 FQNEAQ (reference sequence). Germline trimming cut 5 bases from V and 8 bases from J; bases unmatched to any gene: 7. CDR3 nucleotides: TGTGCCAGCAGCCGGGGACAGGCGGACGGCTACACCTTC. Translating it yields CASSRGQADGYTF.

The chain has TRBV28 and TRBJ2-1, with TRBD2 matching 7 bases. The length of the CDR3 is 15 residues. The junction had 11 bases not matched to a gene; V was cut back by 6 bases and J by 6 bases. Germline assignment: CDR1 MDHEN and CDR2 SYDVKM. CDR3 in DNA: TGTGCCAGCAGCCCCGGCGGGAGCAAGGGCAATGAGCAGTTCTTC. This gives the protein CASSPGGSKGNEQFF.

V and J are TRBV5-1 and TRBJ1-1, with a tentative D call TRBD1 (6 bases). The V end was cut by 0 bases, the J end by 4 bases, with 10 bases between. The CDR3 is 14 amino acids. Germline CDR1 and CDR2: SGHRS and YFSETQ. CDR3 in amino acids: CASSLDQGTTEAFF. The CDR3 nucleotides read TGCGCCAGCAGCTTGGATCAGGGGACCACTGAAGCTTTCTTT.

To note about this clone: Other DNA sequences in this sample translate to the same CDR3. The J gene is TRBJ1-2, the V gene TRBV13, with TRBD1 matching over 7 bases. CDR3 length: 12 amino acids. CDR1 and CDR2 (germline): PRHDT, FYEKMQ (reference sequence). The junction had 0 bases not matched to a gene; V was cut back by 3 bases and J by 5 bases. CDR3 sequence reads: CASSLDRYGYTF. DNA of the CDR3: TGTGCCAGCAGCTTGGACAGGTATGGCTACACCTTC.

V usage is TRBV4-1 and J usage is TRBJ2-1, with TRBD1 matching 7 bases. CDR3 length: 17 amino acids. V lost 4 bases to trimming and J lost 1 base; unmatched junction nucleotides: 10. CDR1 MGHRA and CDR2 YSYEKL come from the germline V gene. In DNA form, the CDR3 reads TGCGCCAGCAGCCGCCGGGACAGTGAGGGTTCCTACAATGAGCAGTTCTTC. Translating gives CASSRRDSEGSYNEQFF.

The CDR3 sequence: CASASKGAADTQYF. The CDR3 DNA sequence: TGTGCCAGCGCATCAAAGGGCGCGGCAGATACGCAGTATTTT. The chain employs TRBV14 and TRBJ2-3; D gene uncertain. The CDR3 totals 14 residues. V lost 8 bases to trimming and J lost 4 bases, with 16 bases between them. Germline V gives CDR1 SGHDN, CDR2 FVKESK.

The chain joins TRBV4-1 to TRBJ2-7; perhaps TRBD2 as D (5 bases). Germline V gene lookup returns CDR1 MGHRA and CDR2 YSYEKL. Trimming pared 0 bases from V and 0 bases from J, leaving 9 bases between. The CDR3 runs 15 residues. CDR3 loop: CASSQETGSSYEQYF. CDR3 coding DNA: TGCGCCAGCAGCCAAGAGACGGGGAGCTCCTACGAGCAGTACTTC.

The chain recombines TRBV7-9 with TRBJ1-5, with no clear D. There are 18 residues in the CDR3. Looked up from germline, CDR1 is SEHNR and CDR2 is FQNEAQ (reference sequence). Trimming left V 0 bases short and J 5 bases short, with 20 bases between. This chain's CDR3 is CASSLASGIPIRDQPQHF. For the CDR3, the DNA is TGTGCCAGCAGCTTAGCGTCGGGCATTCCAATCCGGGATCAGCCCCAGCATTTT.

The chain carries TRBV7-3 and TRBJ1-2; 7 bases map to TRBD1. V shed 3 bases, J shed 6 bases, and the junction held 4 bases outside the gene matches. Germline loops: CDR1 SGHTA, CDR2 FQGTGA. The CDR3 sequence is 13 residues long. CDR3 loop: CASSFETGNGYTF. The CDR3 DNA sequence: TGTGCCAGCAGCTTTGAGACAGGGAATGGCTACACCTTC. The full variable domain, completed using reference TRBV7-3 and TRBJ1-2, is GAGVSQTPSNKVTEKGKYVELRCDPISGHTALYWYRQSLGQGPEFLIYFQGTGAADDSGLPNDRFFAVRPEGSVSTLKIQRTERGDSAVYLCASSFETGNGYTFGSGTRLTVV.

The V gene is TRBV19, the J gene TRBJ2-1, with TRBD2 as a possible D gene (5 bases). CDR3 length equals 15 residues. Germline CDR1 reads LNHDA; CDR2 reads SQIVND (reference sequence). The V gene lost 5 bases and the J gene lost 9 bases, with 20 bases spanning the gap. CDR3 sequence reads: CASSPGWEISTEQFF. The DNA for the CDR3 is TGTGCCAGTAGTCCCGGGTGGGAGATCAGCACTGAGCAGTTCTTC.

This chain connects TRBV6-1 to TRBJ2-1; either TRBD1 or TRBD2 may fit D (6 bases each). Germline CDR1 and CDR2: MNHNS and SASEGT. The CDR3 runs 15 residues. V gave up 6 bases and J gave up 6 bases, with 18 bases separating them. The CDR3 spells CASRAQGRGVNEQFF. The CDR3 DNA follows: TGTGCCAGCAGGGCCCAGGGGCGGGGAGTCAATGAGCAGTTCTTC.

The chain couples TRBV30 to TRBJ2-2, with TRBD1 matching over 8 bases. CDR1 is GTSNPN, CDR2 SVGIG, per germline (reference sequence). CDR3 length: 13 residues. The ends lost 5 bases at V and 3 bases at J; junction bases unmatched: 2. CDR3 nucleotides: TGTGCCTGGTGGGACAGGCACACCGGGGAGCTGTTTTTT. Protein sequence: CAWWDRHTGELFF.

The chain couples TRBV2 to TRBJ2-5; the D is unclear. CDR1 is SNHLY and CDR2 is FYNNEI in the germline V gene. V was shortened by 4 bases and J by 2 bases, with 14 bases between the two germline ends. This CDR3 has 15 amino acids. CDR3 nucleotide sequence: TGTGCCAGCAGTGGCATAGGGCAAGGGCAAGAGACCCAGTACTTC. This sequence encodes CASSGIGQGQETQYF. Filled out from reference TRBV2 and TRBJ2-5, the complete variable domain reads EPEVTQTPSHQVTQMGQEVILRCVPISNHLYFYWYRQILGQKVEFLVSFYNNEISEKSEIFDDQFSVERPDGSNFTLKIRSTKLEDSAMYFCASSGIGQGQETQYFGPGTRLLVL.

In its sample, this clone was seen once. The chain links TRBV5-1 to TRBJ2-3; TRBD2 matches at 11 bases. J was trimmed by 3 bases and V by 3 bases; bases with no gene match: 12. Germline V gene lookup returns CDR1 SGHRS and CDR2 YFSETQ. The CDR3 is 18 residues long. CDR3 sequence (DNA): TGCGCCAGCAGCTCCCCAACCACTAGCGGGAGAAGGACAGATACGCAGTATTTT. Its translation is CASSSPTTSGRRTDTQYF.

Turning to this clone: The sample carries other DNA sequences with the same CDR3. The chain is built from TRBV6-5 and TRBJ1-6; perhaps TRBD1 as D (6 bases). The CDR3 sequence is 12 residues long. V shed 5 bases and J shed 10 bases, with 9 bases lying between them. Germline CDR1 reads MNHEY; CDR2 reads SVGAGI. The CDR3 protein is CASSTQGSPLHF. The DNA for the CDR3 is TGTGCCAGCAGTACCCAGGGGTCACCCCTCCACTTT.

The V call is TRBV29-1, the J call TRBJ1-5; maybe TRBD1 (5 bases). This CDR3 region has 13 residues. Germline CDR1 reads SQVTM; CDR2 reads ANQGSEA. The V and J ends lost 4 bases and 4 bases respectively, with 11 bases between them. CDR3 nucleotide sequence: TGCAGCGTTGTCGGCAGGGCAAATCAGCCCCAGCATTTT. Its translation is CSVVGRANQPQHF.

V is TRBV6-6 and J is TRBJ1-4, with 9 positions matching TRBD1. This CDR3 has 12 residues. Germline lookup yields CDR1 MNHNY and CDR2 SVGAGI (reference sequence). Trimming took 8 bases from V and 7 from J; bases not matched to a gene: 2. The CDR3 loop is CASGQGLEKLFF. As DNA, the CDR3 is TGTGCCAGCGGACAGGGGCTTGAAAAACTGTTTTTT.

The J gene is TRBJ1-2, the V gene TRBV28; the D gene is possibly TRBD1 (5 bases). With 3 bases removed from V and 3 bases from J, the gap between germline ends came to 8 bases. From germline, CDR1 is MDHEN and CDR2 SYDVKM. The CDR3 runs to 13 residues. The CDR3 is CASSFGQDYGYTF. For the CDR3, the DNA is TGTGCCAGCAGTTTCGGACAAGACTATGGCTACACCTTC.

This chain joins TRBV6-1 and TRBJ2-2, with 11 bases fitting TRBD1. J was trimmed by 6 bases and V by 4 bases; bases with no gene match: 4. The CDR3 contains 15 residues. Looked up from germline, CDR1 is MNHNS and CDR2 is SASEGT. CDR3 sequence (DNA): TGTGCCAGCAGTGCCCGGACAGGGGGCGCCGGGGAGCTGTTTTTT. Amino acids: CASSARTGGAGELFF.

The V and J genes are TRBV6-1 and TRBJ1-3; weak D call: TRBD1 (5 bases). The length of the CDR3 is 15 residues. Between the trimmed V and J ends, which lost 3 bases and 0 bases, there was a span of 9 bases. The germline CDR1 and CDR2 sequences are MNHNS and SASEGT. CDR3 sequence (DNA): TGTGCCAGCAGTGAGACAGACCACTCTGGAAACACCATATATTTT. It encodes CASSETDHSGNTIYF.

The J gene is TRBJ2-5, the V gene TRBV7-3; 9 nucleotides line up with TRBD2. This CDR3 region has 14 residues. V shed 5 bases, J shed 4 bases, and the junction held 5 bases outside the gene matches. Germline assignment: CDR1 SGHTA and CDR2 FQGTGA. CDR3 residues: CASSISGRGETQYF. The CDR3, as DNA: TGTGCCAGCAGCATTAGCGGGAGAGGAGAGACCCAGTACTTC.

This rearrangement joins TRBV5-4 to TRBJ2-1, with 13 nucleotides matching TRBD2. Germline lookup yields CDR1 SGHNT and CDR2 YYREEE (reference sequence). V shed 4 bases and J 0 bases; nucleotides not matched to a gene: 4. The length of the CDR3 is 17 residues. CDR3 DNA: TGTGCCAGCAGCACACTAGCGGGGGGGCCCTCCTACAATGAGCAGTTCTTC. Residues: CASSTLAGGPSYNEQFF.

V gene TRBV6-5 combines with J gene TRBJ2-5, with 8 bases that match TRBD2. Germline V CDR1 and CDR2: MNHEY, SVGAGI. CDR3 size: 14 residues. Trimming took 5 bases from V and 4 from J; bases not matched to a gene: 6. The CDR3 region is CASSRAGAGETQYF. In DNA, the CDR3 is TGTGCCAGCAGTAGAGCGGGAGCAGGAGAGACCCAGTACTTC.

The chain employs TRBV4-1 and TRBJ2-2, with D possibly matching TRBD1 (6 bases). Looked up from germline, CDR1 is MGHRA and CDR2 is YSYEKL. The CDR3 sequence is 17 residues long. With 0 bases removed from V and 1 base from J, the gap between germline ends came to 12 bases. The CDR3 DNA reads as TGCGCCAGCAGCCAAGATTCGTCGACAGGGAACACCGGGGAGCTGTTTTTT. Translated, it gives CASSQDSSTGNTGELFF.

Note on this clone: The same CDR3 can be traced to other DNA sequences in this sample. The V gene is TRBV28, the J gene TRBJ1-5; a weak D match, TRBD1 (5 bases). The CDR3 has 16 amino acids. V lost 5 bases to trimming and J lost 1 base, with 15 bases between them. Germline V gene data show CDR1 as MDHEN and CDR2 as SYDVKM. As DNA, the CDR3 is TGTGCCAGCAGTACGGGACTCAGAGGGAGCAATCAGCCCCAGCATTTT. Encoded protein: CASSTGLRGSNQPQHF. Variable domain in full (rest from reference TRBV28 and TRBJ1-5): DVKVTQSSRYLVKRTGEKVFLECVQDMDHENMFWYRQDPGLGLRLIYFSYDVKMKEKGDIPEGYSVSREKKERFSLILESASTNQTSMYLCASSTGLRGSNQPQHFGDGTRLSIL.

J is TRBJ2-3 and V is TRBV7-8; tentatively, D is TRBD2 (5 bases). The CDR3 has 15 residues. Germline lookup yields CDR1 SGHVS and CDR2 FQNEAQ. The V and J ends lost 1 base and 4 bases respectively, with 12 bases between them. The CDR3 nucleotides are TGTGCCAGCAGCTTAGAAAGCGGTAGGGCAGATACGCAGTATTTT. Amino acid sequence: CASSLESGRADTQYF.